The 26 T cell receptor beta chains given below trace back to one sample, sequenced in a study of technical replicates of blood from a few donors. TCRdb's copy holds only in-frame clones and misses some; the assay was immunoSEQ multiplex PCR. This sample has about 67,000 clones, with 95% to 98% found just once. The sequenced material came from T cells isolated from PBMCs. Receptors were obtained from a human donor in good health.

The CDR3: CASKDGSGGTDTQYF. The CDR3, as DNA: TGCGCCTCCAAGGACGGTAGCGGGGGCACAGATACGCAGTATTTT. The chain links TRBV10-1 to TRBJ2-3, with 8 positions matching TRBD2. Germline CDR1 reads WNHNN; CDR2 reads SYGVQD (reference sequence). V was pared by 11 bases and J by 1 base, with 11 bases of the junction left unmatched. The CDR3 has 15 residues.

The chain has TRBV11-2 and TRBJ2-5; 8 bases are a match to TRBD2. Germline V gene sequence: CDR1 SGHAT, CDR2 FQNNGV. V gave up 4 bases and J gave up 5 bases; unmatched junction bases: 12. CDR3 length equals 16 residues. This CDR3 is CASSSRLAPVGETQYF. The CDR3 DNA sequence: TGTGCCAGCAGCTCCCGACTAGCGCCCGTGGGGGAGACCCAGTACTTC. The full variable domain, completed using reference TRBV11-2 and TRBJ2-5, is EAGVAQSPRYKIIEKRQSVAFWCNPISGHATLYWYQQILGQGPKLLIQFQNNGVVDDSQLPKDRFSAERLKGVDSTLKIQPAKLEDSAVYLCASSSRLAPVGETQYFGPGTRLLVL.

The gene calls are TRBV9 and TRBJ2-3; the D gene is possibly TRBD2 (6 bases). Trimming removed 4 bases from V and 1 base from J, with 10 bases in between. Germline V gene sequence: CDR1 SGDLS, CDR2 YYNGEE. This CDR3 region has 14 residues. The CDR3 bases are TGTGCCAGCAGCCGGGACTCTCGCACAGATACGCAGTATTTT. Encoded protein: CASSRDSRTDTQYF.

V usage is TRBV6-1 and J usage is TRBJ2-5; D is perhaps TRBD1 (5 bases). V gave up 2 bases and J gave up 5 bases, with 6 bases separating them. The CDR3 sequence is 12 residues long. Germline V CDR1 and CDR2: MNHNS, SASEGT. The CDR3 sequence: CASSESGETQYF. CDR3 coding DNA: TGTGCCAGCAGTGAATCAGGGGAGACCCAGTACTTC.

This clone has just one count. The J gene is TRBJ2-1, the V gene TRBV18; 10 nucleotides align to TRBD2. Germline CDR1 and CDR2: KGHSH and LQKENI. CDR3 length equals 15 residues. V shed 4 bases, J shed 3 bases, and the junction held 3 bases outside the gene matches. In DNA, the CDR3 is TGTGCCAGCTCACGCCAGCGGGAGGGCTACAATGAGCAGTTCTTC. Residues: CASSRQREGYNEQFF. Variable domain in full (rest from reference TRBV18 and TRBJ2-1): NAGVMQNPRHLVRRRGQEARLRCSPMKGHSHVYWYRQLPEEGLKFMVYLQKENIIDESGMPKERFSAEFPKEGPSILRIQQVVRGDSAAYFCASSRQREGYNEQFFGPGTRLTVL.

V and J are TRBV13 and TRBJ2-7; the D is unclear. Germline V gene sequence: CDR1 PRHDT, CDR2 FYEKMQ (reference sequence). The CDR3 has 12 amino acids. The germline V and J ends were trimmed by 1 base and 1 base, with 2 bases remaining between them. In DNA form, the CDR3 reads TGTGCCAGCAGCTTAGTATCCTACGAGCAGTACTTC. Translation: CASSLVSYEQYF.

CDR3 DNA: TGTGCCAGCAGTGGTAATTGGCGGGACGGAGAGACCCAGTACTTC. Amino acid sequence: CASSGNWRDGETQYF. The V call is TRBV2, the J call TRBJ2-5; possibly TRBD2 for D (6 bases). The CDR3 extends over 15 amino acids. Deletions cut 4 bases from V and 4 bases from J, with 16 bases between. Germline V lookup: CDR1 SNHLY, CDR2 FYNNEI.

V gene TRBV19 combines with J gene TRBJ2-7, with a weak D call TRBD2 (5 bases). The V end was cut by 1 base, the J end by 0 bases, with 7 bases between. Per the germline V gene, CDR1 is LNHDA and CDR2 is SQIVND (reference sequence). CDR3 size: 14 residues. CDR3 bases: TGTGCCAGTAGTATAGCGGGGAGCTCCTACGAGCAGTACTTC. Its protein product is CASSIAGSSYEQYF.

The rearrangement links TRBV6-5 to TRBJ1-1; 10 positions agree with TRBD1. CDR1 and CDR2 from the germline V gene are MNHEY and SVGAGI. The CDR3 extends over 13 amino acids. After removal of 7 bases from V and 5 bases from J, the junction contained 4 bases not matched to a gene. The CDR3 protein is CASMTGGSTEAFF. DNA for the CDR3: TGTGCCAGCATGACAGGGGGCAGTACTGAAGCTTTCTTT.

The J gene is TRBJ2-3, the V gene TRBV5-1; D uncertain. V lost 6 bases to trimming and J lost 4 bases, with 15 bases between them. The CDR3 loop spans 14 amino acids. CDR1 and CDR2 (germline): SGHRS, YFSETQ. The CDR3 DNA is TGCGCCAGCAATAACGCGGTCGTTGCAGATACGCAGTATTTT. It is translated as CASNNAVVADTQYF.

The chain is built from TRBV29-1 and TRBJ2-5, with unresolved D. From germline, CDR1 is SQVTM and CDR2 ANQGSEA. Trimming pared 6 bases from V and 2 bases from J, leaving 13 bases between. The CDR3 runs to 13 residues. The CDR3 DNA is TGCAGCGTGGCGCAGCGTTTACAAGAGACCCAGTACTTC. The encoded protein is CSVAQRLQETQYF.

The V gene is TRBV19, the J gene TRBJ1-1; D remains ambiguous. The length of the CDR3 is 15 residues. Looked up from germline, CDR1 is LNHDA and CDR2 is SQIVND (reference sequence). With 3 bases removed from V and 3 bases from J, the gap between germline ends came to 14 bases. The CDR3 DNA is TGTGCCAGTAGTATGATCGGGGAAGGGTACACTGAAGCTTTCTTT. Residues: CASSMIGEGYTEAFF.

The chain is built from TRBV27 and TRBJ2-7, with D hard to call. This CDR3 spans 14 amino acids. Trimming stripped 5 bases from V and 0 bases from J, with 11 bases between. Germline CDR1 is MNHEY and CDR2 is SMNVEV (reference sequence). The CDR3 DNA sequence: TGTGCCAGCAGTGGCGGCGGTTACTCCTACGAGCAGTACTTC. Protein product: CASSGGGYSYEQYF.

Written as DNA, the CDR3 is TGTGCCAGCAGCTCTTGGACAGGGAACGGCTACACCTTC. Translated, it gives CASSSWTGNGYTF. The gene calls are TRBV7-9 and TRBJ1-2; the match to TRBD1 covers 8 bases. Germline CDR1 reads SEHNR; CDR2 reads FQNEAQ (reference sequence). CDR3 length equals 13 residues. V dropped 4 bases and J dropped 8; count of bases not matched to a gene: 6. Looking up the rest from reference TRBV7-9 and TRBJ1-2 gives the full variable domain: DTGVSQNPRHKITKRGQNVTFRCDPISEHNRLYWYRQTLGQGPEFLTYFQNEAQLEKSRLLSDRFSAERPKGSFSTLEIQRTEQGDSAMYLCASSSWTGNGYTFGSGTRLTVV.

This rearrangement joins TRBV29-1 to TRBJ1-2; no definite D call. The CDR3 covers 13 residues. CDR1 and CDR2 from the germline V gene are SQVTM and ANQGSEA. Trimming left V 5 bases short and J 2 bases short, with 12 bases between. The CDR3 loop is CSVPPGPNYGYTF. DNA of the CDR3: TGCAGCGTTCCTCCGGGTCCCAACTATGGCTACACCTTC.

This chain connects TRBV21-1 to TRBJ1-5; the table names TRBD1, a call not compared with the DNA. TRBV21-1 is listed as a pseudogene. The CDR3 covers 17 residues. The CDR3 protein is CASSKVGGQGPNQPQHF. Here the CDR3 DNA reads TGTGCCAGCAGCAAAGTGGGGGGACAGGGTCCCAATCAGCCCCAGCATTTT.

The chain has TRBV7-6 and TRBJ2-7; 9 bases agree with TRBD1. CDR3 length: 17 residues. V was clipped by 5 bases and J by 4 bases; unmatched bases: 15. Germline V gene data show CDR1 as SGHVS and CDR2 as FNYEAQ. DNA for the CDR3: TGTGCCAGCAGCCCAAACCCGGGACAGGGTATGTCTTACGAGCAGTACTTC. It codes for CASSPNPGQGMSYEQYF.

The chain has TRBV7-9 and TRBJ2-3; a weak D match, TRBD1 (5 bases). The CDR3 has 18 residues. V was pared by 3 bases and J by 4 bases, with 23 bases between. Germline CDR1 is SEHNR and CDR2 is FQNEAQ (reference sequence). CDR3 protein: CASSLGPGLFSRADTQYF. CDR3 nucleotide sequence: TGTGCCAGCAGCTTGGGCCCCGGGCTGTTCAGCAGGGCAGATACGCAGTATTTT.

The genes are TRBV9 and TRBJ2-1, with TRBD2 matching 10 bases. This CDR3 has 16 residues. The germline gives CDR1 SGDLS, CDR2 YYNGEE. J gave up 0 bases and V 4 bases, and 4 bases lay outside the gene matches. The DNA for the CDR3 is TGTGCCAGCAGCCCCTTAGCGGGAGGCTCCTACAATGAGCAGTTCTTC. Its translation is CASSPLAGGSYNEQFF. The variable domain in full, completed from reference TRBV9 and TRBJ2-1, reads DSGVTQTPKHLITATGQRVTLRCSPRSGDLSVYWYQQSLDQGLQFLIQYYNGEERAKGNILERFSAQQFPDLHSELNLSSLELGDSALYFCASSPLAGGSYNEQFFGPGTRLTVL.

The CDR3, as DNA: TGTGCCAGCAGTGACCCGACAGGGGCTTACTATGGCTACACCTTC. Translation: CASSDPTGAYYGYTF. The rearrangement uses TRBV25-1 and TRBJ1-2, with 8 bases aligning to TRBD1. Germline V gives CDR1 MGHDK, CDR2 SYGVNS. The CDR3 consists of 15 residues. J was trimmed by 3 bases and V by 3 bases; bases with no gene match: 6.

CDR3 DNA sequence: TGTGCCAGCAGTGAAGGGCCTAGCTTTCTCGAGCAGTACTTC. This gives the protein CASSEGPSFLEQYF. The chain recombines TRBV2 with TRBJ2-7; weak D call: TRBD2 (5 bases). CDR1 and CDR2 from the germline V gene are SNHLY and FYNNEI. V was pared by 1 base and J by 6 bases, with 13 bases between. The CDR3 is made up of 14 amino acids.

The chain links TRBV6-1 to TRBJ2-5; 9 nucleotides match TRBD2. V lost 4 bases and J lost 3; bases outside the gene matches: 3. Per the germline V gene, CDR1 is MNHNS and CDR2 is SASEGT. The CDR3 is 14 residues long. The CDR3 loop is CASSGRLAEETQYF. As DNA, the CDR3 is TGTGCCAGCAGTGGGAGACTAGCGGAAGAGACCCAGTACTTC.

The V and J genes are TRBV5-5 and TRBJ2-7; the D gene is possibly TRBD2 (6 bases). There are 14 residues in the CDR3. Trimming took 6 bases from V and 0 from J, leaving 13 bases between them. Germline CDR1 SGHKS, CDR2 YYEKEE (reference sequence). The CDR3 nucleotides are TGTGCCAGCATATGGGAGGCAAGCTCCTACGAGCAGTACTTC. Its protein product is CASIWEASSYEQYF.

This chain uses TRBV4-2 with TRBJ2-1; tentatively, D is TRBD1 (5 bases). Trimming left V 0 bases short and J 4 bases short, with 13 bases between. The CDR3 sequence is 16 residues long. In germline, CDR1 is LGHNA, CDR2 YNFKEQ. The CDR3, as DNA: TGTGCCAGCAGCCAAGATCCCAGGGTCGAGTACAATGAGCAGTTCTTC. Its protein product is CASSQDPRVEYNEQFF.

The chain has TRBV5-1 and TRBJ1-1; 7 bases match TRBD1. CDR1 is SGHRS and CDR2 is YFSETQ in the germline V gene. This CDR3 is built from 15 residues. J gave up 4 bases and V 4 bases, and 10 bases lay outside the gene matches. This CDR3 is CASSLYGTEGTEAFF. The CDR3 nucleotides read TGCGCCAGCAGCCTCTACGGGACAGAGGGCACTGAAGCTTTCTTT.

The chain carries TRBV5-1 and TRBJ1-6; 7 nucleotides match TRBD1. Trimming removed 4 bases from V and 5 bases from J; junction bases left unmatched: 3. This CDR3 contains 14 residues. CDR1 and CDR2 (germline): SGHRS, YFSETQ. The CDR3 here is CASSPQGNNSPLHF. CDR3 nucleotides: TGCGCCAGCAGCCCACAGGGGAATAATTCACCCCTCCACTTT. Variable domain in full (rest from reference TRBV5-1 and TRBJ1-6): KAGVTQTPRYLIKTRGQQVTLSCSPISGHRSVSWYQQTPGQGLQFLFEYFSETQRNKGNFPGRFSGRQFSNSRSEMNVSTLELGDSALYLCASSPQGNNSPLHFGNGTRLTVT.